The next 21 T cell receptor beta chains were all read from a single sample in a study of regulatory T cells. Study-wide results and limits: In CD3G-deficient patients, conventional CD4+ T cells were enriched for hydrophobic CDR3 residues at positions 6 and 7.

No antigen is known for these receptors. Amplification used 52 TRBV primers and 13 TRBJ primers. The repertoire was sequenced with immunoSEQ multiplex PCR; TCRdb's copy has only in-frame clones and lacks some. The sample has some 29,000 clones, roughly 90% seen once. The specimen sequenced was conventional CD4+ T cells sorted from blood. Source of these receptors: a person under 35 with CD3G deficiency.

This clone appeared once. The chain has TRBV20-1 and TRBJ1-2; no reliable D call. V dropped 3 bases and J dropped 7 bases, with 9 bases sitting between them. Germline-derived CDR1 and CDR2 are DFQATT and SNEGSKA (reference sequence). The CDR3 extends over 11 amino acids. CDR3 loop: CSASGLPGYTF. CDR3 bases: TGCAGTGCTAGTGGGTTGCCTGGCTACACCTTC.

This sequence joins TRBV7-9 and TRBJ1-3; weak D call: TRBD1 (5 bases). Per the germline V gene, CDR1 is SEHNR and CDR2 is FQNEAQ (reference sequence). V dropped 4 bases and J dropped 0 bases, with 10 bases sitting between them. CDR3 size: 15 residues. This CDR3 is CASSSSGFSGNTIYF. The CDR3 nucleotides are TGTGCCAGCAGCTCTTCAGGGTTCTCTGGAAACACCATATATTTT. The full variable domain, rest sourced from reference TRBV7-9 and TRBJ1-3, is DTGVSQNPRHKITKRGQNVTFRCDPISEHNRLYWYRQTLGQGPEFLTYFQNEAQLEKSRLLSDRFSAERPKGSFSTLEIQRTEQGDSAMYLCASSSSGFSGNTIYFGEGSWLTVV.

This clone was observed a single time. The chain employs TRBV11-1 and TRBJ1-3; D unresolved. The germline gives CDR1 SGHAT, CDR2 FQDESV (reference sequence). Trimming removed 5 bases at V and 0 bases at J, with 11 bases between. The CDR3 contains 15 residues. CDR3 in DNA: TGTGCCAGCAGCAAGGACGGGAGCTCTGGAAACACCATATATTTT. Its protein is CASSKDGSSGNTIYF.

The J gene is TRBJ2-2, the V gene TRBV21-1; the DNA was not compared with TRBD1, the D call given in the table. TRBV21-1 is annotated as a pseudogene. The CDR3 extends over 18 amino acids. The CDR3 region is CASSKVPSDRGDTGELFF. DNA of the CDR3: TGTGCCAGCAGCAAAGTGCCCTCCGACAGGGGAGACACCGGGGAGCTGTTTTTT.

CDR3 nucleotides: TGTGCCAGCAGCTTAGTTGGCGGTTCTAGCACAGATACGCAGTATTTT. Residues: CASSLVGGSSTDTQYF. This chain joins TRBV7-9 and TRBJ2-3; D is undetermined. Germline V lookup: CDR1 SEHNR, CDR2 FQNEAQ (reference sequence). CDR3 size: 16 residues. V lost 1 base to trimming and J lost 0 bases, with 11 bases between them.

This clone has only a few counts. The chain couples TRBV15 to TRBJ2-3, with D maybe TRBD2 (6 bases). This CDR3 is 16 amino acids long. Between the trimmed V and J ends, which lost 1 base and 1 base, there was a span of 12 bases. Germline CDR1 reads LNHNV; CDR2 reads YYDKDF (reference sequence). In DNA, the CDR3 is TGTGCCACCAGCAGAGTGGGGACTGGGGGCACAGATACGCAGTATTTT. Translating it yields CATSRVGTGGTDTQYF.

In regard to this clone: Other DNA sequences within the sample encode an identical CDR3. This rearrangement joins TRBV7-9 to TRBJ2-2; D is tentatively TRBD1 or TRBD2 (7 bases each). Germline assignment: CDR1 SEHNR and CDR2 FQNEAQ (reference sequence). The length of the CDR3 is 14 residues. V shed 5 bases and J shed 5 bases, with 12 bases lying between them. The CDR3 region is CASSAQGGTGELFF. The CDR3 nucleotides are TGTGCCAGCAGCGCTCAGGGGGGGACCGGGGAGCTGTTTTTT.

J is TRBJ2-5 and V is TRBV5-1; 11 nucleotides line up with TRBD2. There are 17 residues in the CDR3. The V and J ends lost 0 bases and 1 base, in that order; junction bases with no gene match: 5. The germline V gene encodes CDR1 SGHRS and CDR2 YFSETQ. The CDR3 region has the DNA TGCGCCAGCAGCTTGGGCACTAGCGGGAGAGGCCAAGAGACCCAGTACTTC. Its translation: CASSLGTSGRGQETQYF.

The chain employs TRBV4-3 and TRBJ2-1, with 7 positions matching TRBD1. The V segment lost 2 bases and the J segment 9 bases; nucleotides outside the gene matches: 13. The CDR3 is 16 residues long. The V gene's germline CDR1 is LGHNA and CDR2 YSLEER. CDR3 nucleotide sequence: TGCGCCAGCAGCCAATTGCCCTACCAGGGGGTCGGTGAGCAGTTCTTC. Translated, it gives CASSQLPYQGVGEQFF.

The J gene is TRBJ1-1, the V gene TRBV28; D unclear. CDR1 is MDHEN and CDR2 is SYDVKM in the germline V gene. V lost 2 bases to trimming and J lost 4 bases, with 20 bases between them. The CDR3 contains 17 residues. This CDR3 reads CASSLTAPDTPRTEAFF. CDR3 DNA: TGTGCCAGCAGTTTAACAGCGCCCGATACCCCTCGCACTGAAGCTTTCTTT.

The chain joins TRBV7-8 to TRBJ2-3, with TRBD2 matching over 10 bases. With V trimmed by 0 bases and J by 6 bases, 12 bases remained unmatched. CDR3 size: 18 residues. The germline V gene has CDR1 SGHVS and CDR2 FQNEAQ. The CDR3: CASSLALASGGTGDTQYF. For the CDR3, the DNA is TGTGCCAGCAGCTTAGCGCTAGCTAGCGGGGGAACCGGGGATACGCAGTATTTT.

The CDR3, as DNA: TGTGCCAGCAGCCAGGGGACTAGCGGGAGGGACAATGAGCAGTTCTTC. Its translation: CASSQGTSGRDNEQFF. The chain employs TRBV7-9 and TRBJ2-1, with 16 bases matching TRBD2. This CDR3 is 16 amino acids long. Germline V gene data show CDR1 as SEHNR and CDR2 as FQNEAQ (reference sequence). The ends lost 5 bases at V and 5 bases at J; junction bases unmatched: 3.

The chain is built from TRBV28 and TRBJ2-7; TRBD2 is a possible D gene (5 bases). Germline-derived CDR1 and CDR2 are MDHEN and SYDVKM. Trimming removed 5 bases from V and 7 bases from J, with 18 bases in between. The length of the CDR3 is 14 residues. This CDR3 is CASSIRAARGEQYF. In DNA form, the CDR3 reads TGTGCCAGCAGTATCCGGGCCGCTCGGGGAGAGCAGTACTTC.

The chain employs TRBV7-9 and TRBJ2-3; 10 bases line up with TRBD1. CDR3 size: 15 residues. The V and J ends lost 5 bases and 4 bases, in that order; junction bases with no gene match: 6. In germline, CDR1 is SEHNR, CDR2 FQNEAQ (reference sequence). As DNA, the CDR3 is TGTGCCAGCAGCGAACCGGGACAGGGGCCAGATACGCAGTATTTT. Protein product: CASSEPGQGPDTQYF.

The genes are TRBV5-1 and TRBJ2-3; perhaps D is TRBD1 or TRBD2 (5 bases each). The CDR3 runs 15 residues. Germline V gives CDR1 SGHRS, CDR2 YFSETQ. Between the trimmed V and J ends, which lost 0 bases and 6 bases, there was a span of 14 bases. CDR3 region: CASSLVGPRADTQYF. In nucleotides, the CDR3 is TGCGCCAGCAGCTTGGTGGGACCCAGGGCGGATACGCAGTATTTT.

The chain recombines TRBV5-1 with TRBJ2-1; D ambiguous. Germline V gives CDR1 SGHRS, CDR2 YFSETQ. This CDR3 is 15 amino acids long. V lost 2 bases and J lost 0, with 9 bases in between. The CDR3 here is CASSFDGSSYNEQFF. The CDR3 DNA follows: TGCGCCAGCAGCTTTGACGGTAGCTCCTACAATGAGCAGTTCTTC. Variable domain in full (rest from reference TRBV5-1 and TRBJ2-1): KAGVTQTPRYLIKTRGQQVTLSCSPISGHRSVSWYQQTPGQGLQFLFEYFSETQRNKGNFPGRFSGRQFSNSRSEMNVSTLELGDSALYLCASSFDGSSYNEQFFGPGTRLTVL.

The genes are TRBV21-1 and TRBJ2-1; the table calls TRBD2, which could not be checked here. TRBV21-1 is classified as a pseudogene. CDR3 length: 16 amino acids. The CDR3 bases are TGTGCCAGCACCCCAAAGGGGACTAGCTCCTACAATGAGCAGTTCTTC. Translated: CASTPKGTSSYNEQFF.

This chain uses TRBV19 with TRBJ2-5; the match to TRBD2 covers 8 bases. Trimming cost V 6 bases and J 5 bases; bases outside gene matches: 5. Germline CDR1 is LNHDA and CDR2 is SQIVND (reference sequence). The CDR3 loop spans 13 amino acids. CDR3 nucleotides: TGTGCCAGTAGAAAGAGCGGGAGTGAGACCCAGTACTTC. As protein: CASRKSGSETQYF.

This chain joins TRBV5-1 and TRBJ2-2, with D unresolved. CDR1 SGHRS and CDR2 YFSETQ come from the germline V gene. CDR3 length: 13 amino acids. V was cut by 2 bases and J by 7 bases, with 9 bases left in between. The CDR3 DNA reads as TGCGCCAGCAGCTTCCGGACCAACGGGGAGCTGTTTTTT. It yields the protein CASSFRTNGELFF. Looking up the rest from reference TRBV5-1 and TRBJ2-2 gives the full variable domain: KAGVTQTPRYLIKTRGQQVTLSCSPISGHRSVSWYQQTPGQGLQFLFEYFSETQRNKGNFPGRFSGRQFSNSRSEMNVSTLELGDSALYLCASSFRTNGELFFGEGSRLTVL.

The chain uses TRBV18 and TRBJ1-2; 9 bases align to TRBD1. Per the germline V gene, CDR1 is KGHSH and CDR2 is LQKENI. J lost 7 bases, V lost 0 bases, and 9 bases had no gene match. The CDR3 has 16 amino acids. CDR3 in DNA: TGTGCCAGCTCACCACCCCACACCACAGGGGGCTCTGGCTACACCTTC. This encodes CASSPPHTTGGSGYTF.

This clone was observed a single time. The V and J genes are TRBV30 and TRBJ2-7, with D unresolved. V was trimmed by 5 bases and J by 3 bases, leaving 8 bases between them. The germline V gene encodes CDR1 GTSNPN and CDR2 SVGIG (reference sequence). The length of the CDR3 is 11 residues. Here the CDR3 DNA reads TGTGCCTGGGGTGGTGGCTACGAGCAGTACTTC. Protein product: CAWGGGYEQYF.